The 8 T cell receptor beta chains presented below share a single source sample, sequenced in a study of sequential checkpoint blockade in melanoma. TCRdb's table, derived via immunoSEQ multiplex PCR, lists solely in-frame clones and lacks some. The sample has about 40,000 clones, 86% seen once. Treatment defined: randomized to nivolumab then ipilimumab (arm A) or the reverse (arm B). Sequenced material: CD8+ T cells sorted from blood (inferred from file names), taken from a patient given nivolumab and ipilimumab in sequence. The receptors shown here come from a human donor with melanoma.

This clone was counted a single time. The chain carries TRBV15 and TRBJ2-7, with TRBD1 matching over 12 bases. V dropped 4 bases and J dropped 4; count of bases not matched to a gene: 5. CDR1 and CDR2 from the germline V gene are LNHNV and YYDKDF (reference sequence). The CDR3 runs 15 residues. CDR3 sequence reads: CATSTLGQGAYEQYF. The CDR3 coding sequence is TGTGCCACCAGCACCCTGGGACAGGGGGCTTACGAGCAGTACTTC.

The CDR3 spells CSVDLPGGDHDRGGSTNYGYTF. The CDR3 DNA follows: TGCAGCGTTGACTTACCCGGGGGAGATCACGACAGGGGGGGCTCGACTAACTATGGCTACACCTTC. The rearrangement uses TRBV29-1 and TRBJ1-2; TRBD1 aligns across 9 bases. CDR1 is SQVTM, CDR2 ANQGSEA, per germline. The junction had 26 bases not matched to a gene; V was cut back by 3 bases and J by 0 bases. The CDR3 sequence is 22 residues long.

The CDR3 loop is CASSSSRRGQNTEAFF. CDR3 DNA: TGTGCCAGCAGCTCATCTCGGCGGGGCCAGAACACTGAAGCTTTCTTT. This rearrangement joins TRBV7-9 to TRBJ1-1; weak D call: TRBD1 (5 bases). Germline V gene data show CDR1 as SEHNR and CDR2 as FQNEAQ (reference sequence). The CDR3 has 16 residues. V lost 4 bases and J 1 base, leaving 16 bases between the germline ends.

The chain combines TRBV11-1 with TRBJ2-7, with TRBD1 matching over 7 bases. The length of the CDR3 is 13 residues. Per the germline V gene, CDR1 is SGHAT and CDR2 is FQDESV (reference sequence). The V and J ends lost 3 bases and 4 bases, in that order; junction bases with no gene match: 3. Here the CDR3 reads CASSFGTVYEQYV. The CDR3 nucleotides read TGTGCCAGCAGCTTTGGGACAGTATACGAGCAGTACGTC.

This chain links TRBV9 with TRBJ2-2; D is undetermined. Germline V gives CDR1 SGDLS, CDR2 YYNGEE. The CDR3 loop spans 16 amino acids. The germline V and J ends were trimmed by 4 bases and 3 bases, with 16 bases remaining between them. The CDR3 DNA follows: TGTGCCAGCAGCCGAACCACATTTGTGTACACCGGGGAGCTGTTTTTT. Residues: CASSRTTFVYTGELFF.

The chain couples TRBV11-2 to TRBJ2-2; D is unresolved. Germline V lookup: CDR1 SGHAT, CDR2 FQNNGV. V was pared by 3 bases and J by 0 bases, with 11 bases between. The CDR3 runs to 16 residues. The CDR3 region is CASSFSDWTNTGELFF. CDR3 coding DNA: TGTGCCAGCAGCTTCTCAGACTGGACGAACACCGGGGAGCTGTTTTTT.

The V call is TRBV6-5, the J call TRBJ2-2; 9 bases are a match to TRBD1. Trimming at V came to 9 bases and at J to 4 bases, leaving 3 bases not matched to a gene. There are 13 residues in the CDR3. The germline V gene encodes CDR1 MNHEY and CDR2 SVGAGI. CDR3 in amino acids: CASTDRGTGELFF. CDR3 nucleotides: TGTGCCAGTACGGACAGGGGCACCGGGGAGCTGTTTTTT.

The chain links TRBV4-3 to TRBJ2-1; 8 nucleotides line up with TRBD2. Looked up from germline, CDR1 is LGHNA and CDR2 is YSLEER. J gave up 6 bases and V 0 bases, and 10 bases lay outside the gene matches. The CDR3 spans 17 residues. Here the CDR3 reads CASSQDRTGGPSNEQFF. The CDR3 region has the DNA TGCGCCAGCAGCCAAGATAGGACGGGAGGGCCCTCCAATGAGCAGTTCTTC.